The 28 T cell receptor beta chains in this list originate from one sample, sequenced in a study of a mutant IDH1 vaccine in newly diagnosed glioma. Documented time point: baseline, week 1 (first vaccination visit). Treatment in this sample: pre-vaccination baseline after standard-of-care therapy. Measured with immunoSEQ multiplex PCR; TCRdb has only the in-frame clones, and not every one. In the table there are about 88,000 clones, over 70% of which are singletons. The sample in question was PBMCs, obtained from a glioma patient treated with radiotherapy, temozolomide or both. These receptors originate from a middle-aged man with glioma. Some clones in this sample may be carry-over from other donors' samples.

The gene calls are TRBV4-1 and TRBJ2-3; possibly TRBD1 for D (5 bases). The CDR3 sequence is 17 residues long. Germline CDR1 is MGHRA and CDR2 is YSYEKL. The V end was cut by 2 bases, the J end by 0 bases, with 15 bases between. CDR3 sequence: CASSQHIKTASTDTQYF. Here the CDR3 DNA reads TGCGCCAGCAGCCAACACATAAAGACAGCTAGCACAGATACGCAGTATTTT.

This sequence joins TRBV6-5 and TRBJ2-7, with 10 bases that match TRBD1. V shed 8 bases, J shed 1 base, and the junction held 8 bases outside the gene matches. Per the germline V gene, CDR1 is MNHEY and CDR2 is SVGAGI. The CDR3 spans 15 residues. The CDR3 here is CASGQRDRGSYEQYF. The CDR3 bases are TGTGCCAGCGGTCAGAGGGACAGGGGATCCTACGAGCAGTACTTC.

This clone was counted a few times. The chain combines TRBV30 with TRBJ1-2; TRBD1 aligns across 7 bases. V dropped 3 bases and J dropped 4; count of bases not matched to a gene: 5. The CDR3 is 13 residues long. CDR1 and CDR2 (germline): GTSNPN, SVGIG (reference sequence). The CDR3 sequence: CAWSAGTAYGYTF. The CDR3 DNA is TGTGCCTGGAGCGCAGGGACAGCCTATGGCTACACCTTC.

The CDR3 region is CASSPYRGEETQYF. The CDR3 DNA reads as TGTGCCAGCAGCCCGTACAGGGGTGAAGAGACCCAGTACTTC. The rearrangement links TRBV7-2 to TRBJ2-5, with 7 bases aligning to TRBD1. V was clipped by 5 bases and J by 3 bases; unmatched bases: 6. The germline V gene has CDR1 SGHTA and CDR2 FQGNSA. The CDR3 extends over 14 amino acids.

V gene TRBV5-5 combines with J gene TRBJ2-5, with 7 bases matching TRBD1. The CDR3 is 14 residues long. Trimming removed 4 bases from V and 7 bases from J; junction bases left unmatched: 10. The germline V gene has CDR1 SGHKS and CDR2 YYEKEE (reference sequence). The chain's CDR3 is CASSPDRAPRTQYF. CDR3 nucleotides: TGTGCCAGCAGCCCCGACAGGGCCCCAAGGACCCAGTACTTC.

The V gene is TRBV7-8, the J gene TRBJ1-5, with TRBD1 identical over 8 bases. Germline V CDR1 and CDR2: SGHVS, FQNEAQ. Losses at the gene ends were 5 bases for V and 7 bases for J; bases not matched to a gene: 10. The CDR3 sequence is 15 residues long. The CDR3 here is CASSKDRAAKQPQHF. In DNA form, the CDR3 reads TGTGCCAGCAGCAAGGACAGGGCAGCCAAACAGCCCCAGCATTTT.

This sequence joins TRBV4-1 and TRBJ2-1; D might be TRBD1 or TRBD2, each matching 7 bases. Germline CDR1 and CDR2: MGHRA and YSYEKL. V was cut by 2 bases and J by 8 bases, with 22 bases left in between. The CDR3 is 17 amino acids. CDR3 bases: TGCGCCAGCAGCCAACAGGGCGGGGGACAGAGGGGGGATGAGCAGTTCTTC. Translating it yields CASSQQGGGQRGDEQFF.

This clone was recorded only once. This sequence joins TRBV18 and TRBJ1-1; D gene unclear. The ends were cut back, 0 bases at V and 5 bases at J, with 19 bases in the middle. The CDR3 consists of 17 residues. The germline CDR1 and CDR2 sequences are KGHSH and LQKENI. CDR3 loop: CASSPPVPGPGRTEAFF. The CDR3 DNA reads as TGTGCCAGCTCACCACCGGTCCCGGGCCCCGGGAGGACTGAAGCTTTCTTT.

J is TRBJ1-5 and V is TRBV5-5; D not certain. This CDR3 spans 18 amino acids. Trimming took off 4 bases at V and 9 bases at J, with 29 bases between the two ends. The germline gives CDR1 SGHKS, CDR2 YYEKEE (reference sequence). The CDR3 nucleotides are TGTGCCAGCAGCCCCCAGTCTCTTGGCGGGTTCAGCGGAAGGCCCCAGCATTTT. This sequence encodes CASSPQSLGGFSGRPQHF.

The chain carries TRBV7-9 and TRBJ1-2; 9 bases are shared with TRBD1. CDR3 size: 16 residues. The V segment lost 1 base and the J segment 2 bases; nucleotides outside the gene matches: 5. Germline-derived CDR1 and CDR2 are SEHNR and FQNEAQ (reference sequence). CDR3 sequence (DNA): TGTGCCAGCAGCTTAGAGGAGGGGACAGGGAACTATGGCTACACCTTC. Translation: CASSLEEGTGNYGYTF.

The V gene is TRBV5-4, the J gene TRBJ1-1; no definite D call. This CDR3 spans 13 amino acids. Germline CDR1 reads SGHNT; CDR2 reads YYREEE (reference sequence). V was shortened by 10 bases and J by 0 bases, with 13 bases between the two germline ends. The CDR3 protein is CAYSATMNTEAFF. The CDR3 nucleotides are TGTGCCTACAGTGCCACAATGAACACTGAAGCTTTCTTT.

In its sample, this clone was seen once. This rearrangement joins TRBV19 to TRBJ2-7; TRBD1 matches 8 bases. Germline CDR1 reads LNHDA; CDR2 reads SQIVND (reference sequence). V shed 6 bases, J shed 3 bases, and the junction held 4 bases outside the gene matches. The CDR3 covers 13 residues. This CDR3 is CASRRQGSYEQYF. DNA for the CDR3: TGTGCCAGTAGACGACAGGGGAGCTACGAGCAGTACTTC.

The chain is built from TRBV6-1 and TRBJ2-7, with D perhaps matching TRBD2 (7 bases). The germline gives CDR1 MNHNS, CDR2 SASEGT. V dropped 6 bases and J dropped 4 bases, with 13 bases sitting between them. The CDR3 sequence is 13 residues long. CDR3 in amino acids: CASRAGAGYEQYF. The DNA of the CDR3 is TGTGCCAGCAGGGCGGGGGCAGGGTACGAGCAGTACTTC.

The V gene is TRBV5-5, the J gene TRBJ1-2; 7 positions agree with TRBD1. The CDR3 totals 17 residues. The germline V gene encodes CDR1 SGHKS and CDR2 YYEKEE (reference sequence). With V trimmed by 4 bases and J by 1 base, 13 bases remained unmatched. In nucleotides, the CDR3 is TGTGCCAGCAGCCCCTCGCTCCGGGACAGTAATAACTATGGCTACACCTTC. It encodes CASSPSLRDSNNYGYTF.

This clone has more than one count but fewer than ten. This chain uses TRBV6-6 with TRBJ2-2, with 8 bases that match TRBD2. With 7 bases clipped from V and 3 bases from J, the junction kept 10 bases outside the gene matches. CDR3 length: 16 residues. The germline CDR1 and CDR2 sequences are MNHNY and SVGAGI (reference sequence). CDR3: CASIWRGAEYTGELFF. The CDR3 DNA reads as TGTGCCAGCATCTGGCGGGGGGCGGAGTACACCGGGGAGCTGTTTTTT.

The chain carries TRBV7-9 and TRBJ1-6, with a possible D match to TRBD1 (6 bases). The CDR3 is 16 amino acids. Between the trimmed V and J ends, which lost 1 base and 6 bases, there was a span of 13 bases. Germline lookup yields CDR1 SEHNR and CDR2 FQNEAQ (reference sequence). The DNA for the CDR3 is TGTGCCAGCAGCTTAGGGACTATAGGGGGTAATTCACCCCTCCACTTT. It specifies CASSLGTIGGNSPLHF. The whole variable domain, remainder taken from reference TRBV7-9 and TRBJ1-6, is DTGVSQNPRHKITKRGQNVTFRCDPISEHNRLYWYRQTLGQGPEFLTYFQNEAQLEKSRLLSDRFSAERPKGSFSTLEIQRTEQGDSAMYLCASSLGTIGGNSPLHFGNGTRLTVT.

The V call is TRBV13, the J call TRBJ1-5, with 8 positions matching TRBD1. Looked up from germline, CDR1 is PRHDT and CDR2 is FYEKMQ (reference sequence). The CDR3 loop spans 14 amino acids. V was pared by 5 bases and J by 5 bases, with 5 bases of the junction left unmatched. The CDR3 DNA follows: TGTGCCAGCAGCCGAGGACAGGGATATCAGCCCCAGCATTTT. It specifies CASSRGQGYQPQHF.

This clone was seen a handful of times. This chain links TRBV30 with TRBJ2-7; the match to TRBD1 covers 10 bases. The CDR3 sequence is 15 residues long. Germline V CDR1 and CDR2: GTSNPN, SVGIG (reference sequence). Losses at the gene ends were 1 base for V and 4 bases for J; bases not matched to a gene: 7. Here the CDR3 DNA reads TGTGCCTGGAGTGGCCAGCGGACAGGGGGGTACGAGCAGTACTTC. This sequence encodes CAWSGQRTGGYEQYF.

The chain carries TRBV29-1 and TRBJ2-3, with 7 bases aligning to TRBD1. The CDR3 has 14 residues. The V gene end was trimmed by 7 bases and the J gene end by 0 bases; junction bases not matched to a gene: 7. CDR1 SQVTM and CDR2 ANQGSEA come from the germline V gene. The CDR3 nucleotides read TGCAGCGCCAGACAGGGCGGTAGCACAGATACGCAGTATTTT. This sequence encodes CSARQGGSTDTQYF.

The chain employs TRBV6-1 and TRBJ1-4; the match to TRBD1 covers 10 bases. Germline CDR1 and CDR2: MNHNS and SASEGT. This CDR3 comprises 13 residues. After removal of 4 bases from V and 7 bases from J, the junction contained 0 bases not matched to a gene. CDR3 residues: CASSGTGGEKLFF. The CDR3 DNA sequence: TGTGCCAGCAGTGGGACAGGGGGTGAAAAACTGTTTTTT.

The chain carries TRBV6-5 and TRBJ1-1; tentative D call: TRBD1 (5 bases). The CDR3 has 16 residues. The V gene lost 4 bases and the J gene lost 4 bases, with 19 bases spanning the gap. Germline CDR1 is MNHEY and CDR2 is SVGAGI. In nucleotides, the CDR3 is TGTGCCAGCAGTTTCGGTTGGGGGACGGGGTTCACTGAAGCTTTCTTT. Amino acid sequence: CASSFGWGTGFTEAFF.

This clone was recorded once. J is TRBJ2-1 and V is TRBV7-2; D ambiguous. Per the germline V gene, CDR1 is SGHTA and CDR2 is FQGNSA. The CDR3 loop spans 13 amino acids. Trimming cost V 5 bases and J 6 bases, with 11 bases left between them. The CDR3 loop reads CASSRPGPNEQFF. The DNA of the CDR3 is TGTGCCAGCAGCCGCCCCGGGCCCAATGAGCAGTTCTTC. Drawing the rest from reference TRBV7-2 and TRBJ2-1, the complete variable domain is GAGVSQSPSNKVTEKGKDVELRCDPISGHTALYWYRQSLGQGLEFLIYFQGNSAPDKSGLPSDRFSAERTGGSVSTLTIQRTQQEDSAVYLCASSRPGPNEQFFGPGTRLTVL.

The CDR3 loop is CASRGTGAYGYTF. The CDR3 nucleotides are TGTGCCAGCAGGGGGACAGGGGCCTATGGCTACACCTTC. The rearrangement links TRBV6-5 to TRBJ1-2; 10 bases match TRBD1. The CDR3 loop spans 13 amino acids. CDR1 MNHEY and CDR2 SVGAGI come from the germline V gene. J gave up 4 bases and V 6 bases, and 2 bases lay outside the gene matches.

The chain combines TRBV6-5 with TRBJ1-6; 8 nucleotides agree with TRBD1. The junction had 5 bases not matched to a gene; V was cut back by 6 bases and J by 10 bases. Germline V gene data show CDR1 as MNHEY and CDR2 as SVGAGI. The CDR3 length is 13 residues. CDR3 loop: CASSPGGKSPLHF. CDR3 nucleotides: TGTGCCAGCAGCCCAGGGGGCAAATCACCCCTCCACTTT.

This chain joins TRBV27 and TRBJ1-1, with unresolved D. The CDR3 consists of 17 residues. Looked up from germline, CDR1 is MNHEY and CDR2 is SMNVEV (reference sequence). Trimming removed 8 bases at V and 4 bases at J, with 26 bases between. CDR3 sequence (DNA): TGTGCCAGCGGTCGAAGTAATGTCGGATGGTCGATCACTGAAGCTTTCTTT. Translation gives CASGRSNVGWSITEAFF.

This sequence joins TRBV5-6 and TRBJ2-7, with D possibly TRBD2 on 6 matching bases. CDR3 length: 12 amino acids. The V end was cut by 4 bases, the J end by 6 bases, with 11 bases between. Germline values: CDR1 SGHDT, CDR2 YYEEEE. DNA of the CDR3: TGTGCCAGCAGCAGAAGGAGGGGCGAGCAGTACTTC. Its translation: CASSRRRGEQYF.

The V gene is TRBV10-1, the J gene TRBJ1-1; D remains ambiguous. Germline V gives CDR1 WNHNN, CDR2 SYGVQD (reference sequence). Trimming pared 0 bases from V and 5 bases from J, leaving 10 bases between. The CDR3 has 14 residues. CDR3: CASSESGRRTEAFF. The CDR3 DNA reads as TGCGCCAGCAGTGAGTCAGGGAGGAGGACTGAAGCTTTCTTT.

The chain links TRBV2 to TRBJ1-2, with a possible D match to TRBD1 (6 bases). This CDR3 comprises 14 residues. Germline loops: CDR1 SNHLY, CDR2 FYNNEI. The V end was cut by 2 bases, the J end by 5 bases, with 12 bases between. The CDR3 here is CASSELQGPYGYTF. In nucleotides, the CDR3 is TGTGCCAGCAGTGAATTGCAGGGGCCGTATGGCTACACCTTC.